Each of the 27 T cell receptor beta chains below was sequenced from the same sample in a study of blood T cell repertoires in COVID-19. Clones were sequenced by immunoSEQ multiplex PCR, and TCRdb holds only the in-frame ones, with some missing. The sample holds more than 90,000 clones, around nine tenths seen once. Sequenced: peripheral blood. The receptors derive from a middle-aged man with acute or convalescent COVID-19.

This clone is a singleton in its sample. The V and J genes are TRBV30 and TRBJ1-5; 7 nucleotides align to TRBD1. The germline CDR1 and CDR2 sequences are GTSNPN and SVGIG (reference sequence). V was clipped by 1 base and J by 3 bases; unmatched bases: 12. This CDR3 has 17 amino acids. DNA for the CDR3: TGTGCCTGGAGTGACGGGAACAGGGGAAGTTCCAATCAGCCCCAGCATTTT. It encodes CAWSDGNRGSSNQPQHF.

This clone was observed once. The CDR3 DNA sequence: TGCGCCAGCAGCCCTAGCACAGATACGCAGTATTTT. The encoded protein is CASSPSTDTQYF. The chain recombines TRBV5-1 with TRBJ2-3; D is unclear. The ends were cut back, 4 bases at V and 0 bases at J, with 3 bases in the middle. Germline lookup yields CDR1 SGHRS and CDR2 YFSETQ. CDR3 length equals 12 residues.

This chain links TRBV6-5 with TRBJ1-2; D remains ambiguous. V shed 1 base and J shed 3 bases, with 15 bases lying between them. Germline CDR1 MNHEY, CDR2 SVGAGI. The CDR3 is 16 residues long. In DNA form, the CDR3 reads TGTGCCAGCAGTTACTTCGAAACGGCGGGCTACTATGGCTACACCTTC. Translation gives CASSYFETAGYYGYTF.

The V call is TRBV12-3 or TRBV12-4, the J call TRBJ1-2; D call uncertain. This CDR3 is built from 11 residues. Between the trimmed V and J ends, which lost 1 base and 7 bases, there was a span of 4 bases. The CDR3 region is CASSLGLGYTF. CDR3 bases: TGTGCCAGCAGTTTAGGGCTTGGCTACACCTTC.

The V gene is TRBV7-3, the J gene TRBJ1-2; 10 bases map to TRBD1. The CDR3 contains 14 residues. CDR1 is SGHTA, CDR2 FQGTGA, per germline. V lost 5 bases and J lost 8; bases outside the gene matches: 8. This CDR3 is CASSQDRGIGGYTF. The DNA for the CDR3 is TGTGCCAGCAGCCAGGACAGGGGGATCGGGGGCTACACCTTC.

As DNA, the CDR3 is TGTGCCAGCAGCTCTGGGACACTCCGCTCTGGGGCCAACGTCCTGACTTTC. This translates into CASSSGTLRSGANVLTF. This chain joins TRBV7-3 and TRBJ2-6; the D gene is possibly TRBD1 (6 bases). V was clipped by 4 bases and J by 0 bases, with 13 bases between them. Germline V CDR1 and CDR2: SGHTA, FQGTGA. CDR3 length: 17 amino acids.

V gene TRBV7-2 combines with J gene TRBJ1-1, with D uncertain. The CDR3 runs 15 residues. The germline V gene encodes CDR1 SGHTA and CDR2 FQGNSA. V lost 1 base, J lost 1 base, and 10 bases lay in between. CDR3 amino acids: CASSLDSAGNTEAFF. CDR3 bases: TGTGCCAGCAGCTTAGACTCGGCGGGGAACACTGAAGCTTTCTTT.

The rearrangement joins TRBV13 to TRBJ2-7, with 7 positions matching TRBD1. CDR1 is PRHDT, CDR2 FYEKMQ, per germline (reference sequence). The CDR3 is 14 amino acids. Trimming at V came to 5 bases and at J to 2 bases, leaving 6 bases not matched to a gene. The CDR3 reads CASSRRDSTYEQYF. In DNA form, the CDR3 reads TGTGCCAGCAGCCGCCGGGACAGCACCTACGAGCAGTACTTC.

The chain joins TRBV7-9 to TRBJ1-4; D unclear. The length of the CDR3 is 15 residues. In germline, CDR1 is SEHNR, CDR2 FQNEAQ (reference sequence). V lost 2 bases to trimming and J lost 8 bases, with 15 bases between them. CDR3 DNA: TGTGCCAGCAGCTTAACGAGGGAGTTAGGGGAAAAACTGTTTTTT. Amino acid sequence: CASSLTRELGEKLFF.

This clone has a single count. The rearrangement uses TRBV5-4 and TRBJ2-1; D might be TRBD2 (6 bases). Deletions cut 0 bases from V and 4 bases from J, with 8 bases between. This CDR3 region has 14 residues. The germline gives CDR1 SGHNT, CDR2 YYREEE (reference sequence). DNA of the CDR3: TGTGCCAGCAGCTTGGGGGACTTGTACAATGAGCAGTTCTTC. Protein sequence: CASSLGDLYNEQFF.

V usage is TRBV18 and J usage is TRBJ2-3; no firm D call. The CDR3 runs 15 residues. Trimming stripped 2 bases from V and 0 bases from J, with 9 bases between. Germline V gene data show CDR1 as KGHSH and CDR2 as LQKENI. CDR3 in amino acids: CASSPSPTSTDTQYF. The CDR3 DNA follows: TGTGCCAGCTCACCAAGTCCTACTAGCACAGATACGCAGTATTTT.

This clone turned up a few times. CDR3 protein: CAYGQGFDYGYTF. The DNA of the CDR3 is TGTGCCTACGGACAGGGCTTTGACTATGGCTACACCTTC. The chain carries TRBV30 and TRBJ1-2, with 8 positions matching TRBD1. The V gene end was trimmed by 7 bases and the J gene end by 3 bases; junction bases not matched to a gene: 7. Germline V gene sequence: CDR1 GTSNPN, CDR2 SVGIG (reference sequence). This CDR3 is built from 13 residues.

The chain uses TRBV5-1 and TRBJ2-1; D might be TRBD2 (5 bases). Trimming left V 1 base short and J 9 bases short, with 8 bases between. Germline V gene data show CDR1 as SGHRS and CDR2 as YFSETQ. The CDR3 totals 12 residues. This CDR3 is CASSLLAPEQFF. CDR3 sequence (DNA): TGCGCCAGCAGCTTGTTAGCGCCTGAGCAGTTCTTC. Filled out from reference TRBV5-1 and TRBJ2-1, the complete variable domain reads KAGVTQTPRYLIKTRGQQVTLSCSPISGHRSVSWYQQTPGQGLQFLFEYFSETQRNKGNFPGRFSGRQFSNSRSEMNVSTLELGDSALYLCASSLLAPEQFFGPGTRLTVL.

This clone was recorded at least ten times. V and J are TRBV19 and TRBJ2-7; 7 positions agree with TRBD1. The CDR3 loop spans 13 amino acids. Per the germline V gene, CDR1 is LNHDA and CDR2 is SQIVND (reference sequence). V gave up 4 bases and J gave up 7 bases; unmatched junction bases: 7. CDR3 sequence (DNA): TGTGCCAGTAGTACGGGACAGACTAAGGAGCAGTACTTC. Its protein product is CASSTGQTKEQYF.

The chain carries TRBV6-6 and TRBJ2-7, with TRBD2 identical over 13 bases. Germline V CDR1 and CDR2: MNHNY, SVGAGI (reference sequence). The trim removed 5 bases at V and 2 bases at J, leaving 15 bases unmatched. The CDR3 runs 19 residues. CDR3 sequence: CASSRDIPGTSGMTYEQYF. As DNA, the CDR3 is TGTGCCAGCAGTCGGGACATACCCGGGACTAGCGGGATGACCTACGAGCAGTACTTC.

The chain recombines TRBV10-3 with TRBJ1-1; 11 nucleotides agree with TRBD1. Trimming removed 5 bases from V and 4 bases from J; junction bases left unmatched: 12. Germline CDR1 and CDR2: ENHRY and SYGVKD. This CDR3 contains 17 residues. The DNA for the CDR3 is TGTGCCATCAGTCCCGGGACAGGGGGTAAAGGTCTCACTGAAGCTTTCTTT. Its translation is CAISPGTGGKGLTEAFF.

V usage is TRBV7-9 and J usage is TRBJ1-5; D uncertain. This CDR3 comprises 16 residues. CDR1 SEHNR and CDR2 FQNEAQ come from the germline V gene (reference sequence). Trimming took 5 bases from V and 2 from J, leaving 16 bases between them. The chain's CDR3 is CASSPLGGSGNQPQHF. Here the CDR3 DNA reads TGTGCCAGCAGCCCCCTCGGAGGATCGGGCAATCAGCCCCAGCATTTT.

This rearrangement joins TRBV4-1 to TRBJ1-5; D is uncertain. V was cut by 0 bases and J by 6 bases, with 12 bases left in between. The CDR3 runs 15 residues. Germline V gene sequence: CDR1 MGHRA, CDR2 YSYEKL. CDR3 sequence (DNA): TGCGCCAGCAGCCAAGATCGCCTGGCTCCTCAGCCCCAGCATTTT. Translating gives CASSQDRLAPQPQHF.

V gene TRBV10-3 combines with J gene TRBJ1-2, with 7 bases lining up with TRBD1. The V gene end was trimmed by 2 bases and the J gene end by 0 bases; junction bases not matched to a gene: 0. The CDR3 runs 14 residues. Germline V gene sequence: CDR1 ENHRY, CDR2 SYGVKD. In nucleotides, the CDR3 is TGTGCCATCAGTGAGGGGACAGCTAACTATGGCTACACCTTC. This gives the protein CAISEGTANYGYTF.

The V gene is TRBV5-4, the J gene TRBJ2-3; 9 bases agree with TRBD2. The germline V gene encodes CDR1 SGHNT and CDR2 YYREEE (reference sequence). V was pared by 4 bases and J by 6 bases, with 9 bases of the junction left unmatched. This CDR3 region has 15 residues. In DNA form, the CDR3 reads TGTGCCAGCAGCCCAAGCGGGGGGCGGGGGGATACGCAGTATTTT. Its translation is CASSPSGGRGDTQYF.

The rearrangement uses TRBV6-5 and TRBJ1-5; 9 bases agree with TRBD1. The CDR3 runs 14 residues. Trimming removed 6 bases from V and 7 bases from J; junction bases left unmatched: 7. Germline values: CDR1 MNHEY, CDR2 SVGAGI. The CDR3 loop reads CASRQTGGRQPQHF. The CDR3 DNA reads as TGTGCCAGCAGACAAACAGGGGGCCGGCAGCCCCAGCATTTT.

V is TRBV5-5 and J is TRBJ2-2; 7 bases are shared with TRBD2. The trim removed 0 bases at V and 4 bases at J, leaving 6 bases unmatched. This CDR3 contains 16 residues. Germline V gene sequence: CDR1 SGHKS, CDR2 YYEKEE (reference sequence). The chain's CDR3 is CASSLGGGGLTGELFF. CDR3 sequence (DNA): TGTGCCAGCAGCTTGGGCGGGGGAGGTCTCACCGGGGAGCTGTTTTTT.

This clone was seen a single time. The J gene is TRBJ1-3, the V gene TRBV24-1; D is uncertain. Trimming shortened V by 7 bases and J by 4 bases, and 7 bases separated the two germline ends. The V gene's germline CDR1 is KGHDR and CDR2 SFDVKD. The CDR3 contains 12 residues. CDR3 DNA: TGTGCCACCAGGGATGCGGGAAACACCATATATTTT. Protein product: CATRDAGNTIYF.

The J gene is TRBJ2-2, the V gene TRBV5-1; 7 nucleotides agree with TRBD1. The V gene end was trimmed by 4 bases and the J gene end by 1 base; junction bases not matched to a gene: 7. The CDR3 is 16 amino acids. Germline loops: CDR1 SGHRS, CDR2 YFSETQ. CDR3 nucleotide sequence: TGCGCCAGCAGCCGACAGGGCCAAAAGAACACCGGGGAGCTGTTTTTT. It encodes CASSRQGQKNTGELFF.

V gene TRBV6-2 or TRBV6-3 combines with J gene TRBJ1-3; perhaps TRBD1 as D (6 bases). V lost 2 bases and J 4 bases, leaving 18 bases between the germline ends. The germline CDR1 and CDR2 sequences are MNHEY and SVGEGT. The CDR3 contains 17 residues. Written as DNA, the CDR3 is TGTGCCAGCAGTTACGTTGTACCAGGGGTTCAAGGAAACACCATATATTTT. This sequence encodes CASSYVVPGVQGNTIYF.

The chain is built from TRBV9 and TRBJ1-1; the D gene is possibly TRBD1 (5 bases). CDR1 SGDLS and CDR2 YYNGEE come from the germline V gene. V was trimmed by 4 bases and J by 6 bases, leaving 16 bases between them. The CDR3 consists of 14 residues. CDR3 in DNA: TGTGCCAGCAGCCCCCGCGGCATAGGGGCTGAAGCTTTCTTT. Translation gives CASSPRGIGAEAFF.

V and J are TRBV6-2 or TRBV6-3 and TRBJ2-3; 11 nucleotides agree with TRBD2. The CDR3 is 16 amino acids. J gave up 0 bases and V 5 bases, and 4 bases lay outside the gene matches. CDR1 is MNHEY and CDR2 is SVGEGT in the germline V gene. As DNA, the CDR3 is TGTGCCAGCAGTCCGTTAGCGGGAGGGAGCACAGATACGCAGTATTTT. It codes for CASSPLAGGSTDTQYF.